This TCR beta chain was obtained from a study of T and B cells in COVID-19 patients. Within the sample, this clonotype is medium-sized. BIOMED2 TRB-A/B primer pools were used in multiplex TRB PCR. TCRdb reanalysed the multiplex PCR reads using MiXCR and keeps one entry per CDR3 protein. The sample records about 730 distinct CDR3 sequences, less than 30% being singletons. Blood genomic DNA input for TRB amplification was 250-500 ng. This CDR3 contains 15 residues. The germline V and J ends were trimmed by 4 bases and 4 bases, with 15 bases remaining between them. Germline V gene sequence: CDR1 SGHKS, CDR2 YYEKEE (reference sequence).

The chain joins TRBV5-5 to TRBJ1-5, with D uncertain. Sequenced input: blood. This receptor was identified in a human donor with active COVID-19. In DNA form, the CDR3 reads TGTGCCAGCAGCCAACAATGGGTTTCGAATCAGCCCCAGCATTTT. Translating it yields CASSQQWVSNQPQHF.